The clone carrying this T cell receptor beta chain was picked up many times. Its antigen is not known. This entry comes from a study of T-cell reconstitution after alpha-beta-depleted transplantation in children. Unique molecular identifiers tagged the TCRbeta library. TCRdb re-called the PCR reads through MiXCR, storing one row per CDR3 protein. The data hold 540,000 or so distinct CDR3 sequences, with roughly 23% observed a single time. Study observations and caveats: High day-60 TCRbeta diversity in some patients came from surviving recipient T cells and thymic progenitors.

This clonotype originated in a boy under three years old who had a stem cell transplant for acute myeloid leukemia, so the T cells may come from the graft donor. The source was PBMCs, mostly from graft donor cells, collected 360 days after TCRalphabeta/CD19-depleted stem cell transplant.

CDR3 DNA sequence: TGCAGTCTATGGGGTATCACAGATACGCAGTATTTT. Residues: CSLWGITDTQYF. The V call is TRBV29-1, the J call TRBJ2-3; no firm D call. CDR1 and CDR2 (germline): SQVTM, ANQGSEA. The CDR3 contains 12 residues.